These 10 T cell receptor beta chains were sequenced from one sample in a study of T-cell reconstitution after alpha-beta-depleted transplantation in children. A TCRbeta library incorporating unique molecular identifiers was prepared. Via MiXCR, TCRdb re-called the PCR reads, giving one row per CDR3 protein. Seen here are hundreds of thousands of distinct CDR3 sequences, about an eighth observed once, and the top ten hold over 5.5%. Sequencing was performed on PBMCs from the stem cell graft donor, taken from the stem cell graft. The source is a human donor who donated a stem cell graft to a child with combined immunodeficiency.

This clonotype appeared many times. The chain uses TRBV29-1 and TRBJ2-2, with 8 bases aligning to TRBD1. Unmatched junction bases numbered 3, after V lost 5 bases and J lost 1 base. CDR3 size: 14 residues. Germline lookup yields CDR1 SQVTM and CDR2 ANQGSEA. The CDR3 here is CSVPGQVNTGELFF. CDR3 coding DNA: TGCAGCGTTCCGGGACAGGTGAACACCGGGGAGCTGTTTTTT.

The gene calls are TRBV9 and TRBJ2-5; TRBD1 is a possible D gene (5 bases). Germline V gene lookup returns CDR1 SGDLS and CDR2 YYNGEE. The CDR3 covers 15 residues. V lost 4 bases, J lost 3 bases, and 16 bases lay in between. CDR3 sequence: CASSLGPGSEETQYF. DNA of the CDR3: TGTGCCAGCAGCCTGGGGCCCGGCAGCGAAGAGACCCAGTACTTC.

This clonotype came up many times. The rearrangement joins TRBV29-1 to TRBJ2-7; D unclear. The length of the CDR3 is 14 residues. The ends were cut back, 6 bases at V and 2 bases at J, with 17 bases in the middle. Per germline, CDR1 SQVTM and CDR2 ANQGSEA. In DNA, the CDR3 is TGCAGCGTCGCGAGTACAGTGGAACCCTACGAGCAGTACTTC. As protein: CSVASTVEPYEQYF.

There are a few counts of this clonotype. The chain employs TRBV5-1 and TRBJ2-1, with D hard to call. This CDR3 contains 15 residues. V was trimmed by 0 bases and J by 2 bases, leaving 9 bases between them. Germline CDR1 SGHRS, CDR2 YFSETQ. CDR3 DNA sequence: TGCGCCAGCAGCTTGGGTTTCCGCCCCTACAATGAGCAGTTCTTC. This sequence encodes CASSLGFRPYNEQFF.

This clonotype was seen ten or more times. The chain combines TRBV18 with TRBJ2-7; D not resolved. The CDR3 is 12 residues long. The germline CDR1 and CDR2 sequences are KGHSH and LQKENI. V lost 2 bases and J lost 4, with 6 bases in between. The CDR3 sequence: CASSPYGYEQYF. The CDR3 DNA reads TGTGCCAGCTCACCATACGGTTACGAGCAGTACTTC.

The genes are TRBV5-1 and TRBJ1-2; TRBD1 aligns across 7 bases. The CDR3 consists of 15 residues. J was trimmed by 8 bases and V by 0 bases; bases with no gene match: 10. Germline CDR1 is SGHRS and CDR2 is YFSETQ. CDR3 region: CASSLAGQGGAGYTF. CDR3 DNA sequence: TGCGCCAGCAGCTTGGCCGGACAAGGGGGCGCAGGCTACACCTTC.

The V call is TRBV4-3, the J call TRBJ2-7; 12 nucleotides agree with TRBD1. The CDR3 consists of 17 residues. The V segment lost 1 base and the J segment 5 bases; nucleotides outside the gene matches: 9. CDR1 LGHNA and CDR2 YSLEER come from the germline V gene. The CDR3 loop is CASSQGWAGQGANEQYF. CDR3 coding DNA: TGCGCCAGCAGCCAAGGATGGGCGGGACAGGGGGCCAACGAGCAGTACTTC.

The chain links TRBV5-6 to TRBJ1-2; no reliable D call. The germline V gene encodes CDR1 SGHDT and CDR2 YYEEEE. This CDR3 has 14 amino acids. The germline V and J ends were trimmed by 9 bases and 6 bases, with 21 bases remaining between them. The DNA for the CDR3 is TGTGCCATGGGCTTGCCGGGCAGAGGCCATGGCTACACCTTC. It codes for CAMGLPGRGHGYTF.

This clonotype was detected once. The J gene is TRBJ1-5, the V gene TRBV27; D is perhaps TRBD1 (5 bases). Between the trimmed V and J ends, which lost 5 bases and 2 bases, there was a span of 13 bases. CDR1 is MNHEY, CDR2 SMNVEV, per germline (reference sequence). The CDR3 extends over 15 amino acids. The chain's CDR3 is CASSAGSRGNQPQHF. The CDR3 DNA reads TGTGCCAGCAGTGCAGGGAGCAGGGGCAATCAGCCCCAGCATTTT.

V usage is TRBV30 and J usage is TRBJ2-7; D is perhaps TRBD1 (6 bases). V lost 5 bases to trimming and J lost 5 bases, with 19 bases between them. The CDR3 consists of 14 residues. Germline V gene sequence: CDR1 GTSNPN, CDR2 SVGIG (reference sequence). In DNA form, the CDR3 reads TGTGCCTGGGGGCTGTTTCGTGGGACAAACGAGCAGTACTTC. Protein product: CAWGLFRGTNEQYF.